This entry describes one T cell receptor (beta chain). It has no known antigen specificity. Base quality data are lacking; no much larger clone is found one base away. Via the germline V gene, CDR1 is KGHSH and CDR2 LQKENI. From cysteine to phenylalanine, the CDR3 is 16 amino acids long. CDR3 DNA only is kept here, 48 bases in frame from base 1. V sheds 1 base and J sheds 4 bases, leaving 14 bases between their ends. The data are from a study of blood T cell repertoires in COVID-19 (dated by TCRdb to 2020 to 2022). Study-level background: Collaborator samples came from the United States, Italy and Spain and covered acute and convalescent phases of COVID-19. Sample metadata almost always included a de-identified subject ID, COVID-19 status, age in years and sex. The material from the prospective study consisted of cDNA or gDNA derived from T cells, B-cell-depleted T cells, or PBMCs. HLA class I and class II types, where available, came from metadata supplied by the sample provider rather than from assay-based typing. The samples were drawn from the first 160 participants of the ongoing ImmuneRACE study and from over 950 subjects provided by 6 global collaborators. Subjects who had been exposed to COVID-19, were actively infected with it, or had recovered from it provided the deeply sampled blood TCRbeta repertoires that made up the dataset. A freely available public database, intended as a resource for researchers studying the immune response to SARS-CoV-2, is where the repertoires were released. The paper's findings and limits, for the study overall: Clinical and demographic metadata were provided uncurated, with the amount varying by source and participant.

Participants in the prospective study were enrolled through a virtual design, were aged roughly 18 to 100 years, and lived in approximately 24 United States geographic areas. To assign participants to cohorts, the prospective study relied on clinical history that participants themselves reported in a screening survey and a study questionnaire. For ImmuneRACE Cohort 3, a participant was defined as recovered based on two consecutive negative NP/OP PCR tests, clearance by a healthcare professional, or resolution of symptoms. Mobile phlebotomists in the prospective study collected whole blood, serum and a nasopharyngeal or oropharyngeal swab from every participant. Participants in the prospective study had the option to provide additional blood draws and questionnaires over a roughly two-month period. Before DNA extraction, prospective study blood samples were shipped either frozen or at room temperature.

TCRbeta CDR3 regions were amplified from genomic DNA using the immunoSEQ Assay, a bias-controlled multiplex PCR. Per the source publication's procedure: Nucleated cell counts per sample were estimated from amplification of reference gene primers within the assay. Sequence reads were collapsed and filtered to measure the absolute abundance of every unique TCRbeta CDR3 rearrangement. For each sample, productive Simpson clonality was calculated by taking the square root of Simpson's diversity index across productive rearrangements. TCRdb stores this immuneACCESS table with in-frame sequences only. Part of the clones is absent; in the studies checked, under half of the shortfall reflects unresolved V genes, and no reason is known for the rest. D and trimming come from the DNA, and the V and J calls and clone size come from that table. Across this sample there are 400,000 to 500,000 clones, with around 87% seen only once. The biggest ten clones account for around 1.9% of the sample.

The chain couples TRBV18 to TRBJ2-1; a tentative D match to TRBD1 spans 5 bases. This sequence originates from a woman between 40 and 55 years old who had recovered from COVID-19. What was sequenced was PBMCs or T cells enriched from blood (not recorded which). The DNA reads as follows: TGTGCCAGCTCACCACTTGCTGGGGCCGGATACAATGAGCAGTTCTTC. This gives the protein CASSPLAGAGYNEQFF.